One and the same sample provided the 24 T cell receptor beta chains below, sequenced in a study of OX40 agonist ivuxolimab in advanced cancers. Library construction relied on the immunoSEQ multiplex PCR assay. TCRdb re-hosts the immuneACCESS table, in-frame sequences only. Its copies lack some clones; in the studies checked, an unresolved V gene accounts for under half of them, and the cause for the rest is not known. The sample yields approximately 15,000 clones; about 82% were counted once. The ten largest make up 0.69% of the sample. The sequenced sample was CD4+ or CD8+ T cells sorted from blood, obtained in a trial of the OX40 agonist ivuxolimab. Receptors were obtained from an adult with an advanced solid tumor such as melanoma, head and neck, liver or kidney cancer.

The V and J genes are TRBV19 and TRBJ2-7, with D tentatively TRBD2 (5 bases). Germline CDR1 LNHDA, CDR2 SQIVND (reference sequence). The CDR3 spans 15 residues. Trimming took off 5 bases at V and 1 base at J, with 15 bases between the two ends. The CDR3, as DNA: TGTGCCAGTAGTCCCGCTAGCCTCGGATCCTACGAGCAGTACTTC. Protein: CASSPASLGSYEQYF.

The CDR3 DNA reads as TGTGCCTGGAGTGAATGGTGGGAGGGTGAAAAACTGTTTTTT. Translated: CAWSEWWEGEKLFF. The rearrangement joins TRBV30 to TRBJ1-4; D is unclear. The CDR3 extends over 14 amino acids. CDR1 and CDR2 from the germline V gene are GTSNPN and SVGIG (reference sequence). Trimming shortened V by 1 base and J by 7 bases, and 13 bases separated the two germline ends. The full variable domain, completed using reference TRBV30 and TRBJ1-4, is SQTIHQWPATLVQPVGSPLSLECTVEGTSNPNLYWYRQAAGRGLQLLFYSVGIGQISSEVPQNLSASRPQDRQFILSSKKLLLSDSGFYLCAWSEWWEGEKLFFGSGTQLSVL.

This clone occurred a few times. The chain links TRBV2 to TRBJ1-6, with a possible D match to TRBD1 (6 bases). From germline, CDR1 is SNHLY and CDR2 FYNNEI. Trimming cost V 9 bases and J 7 bases, with 19 bases left between them. This CDR3 has 15 residues. The CDR3 sequence is CASVGTGTINSPLHF. The CDR3 DNA reads as TGTGCCAGTGTAGGGACCGGGACAATCAATTCACCCCTCCACTTT.

This chain joins TRBV27 and TRBJ1-2; 9 bases map to TRBD1. The CDR3 loop spans 15 amino acids. CDR1 and CDR2 from the germline V gene are MNHEY and SMNVEV (reference sequence). The junction had 5 bases not matched to a gene; V was cut back by 0 bases and J by 6 bases. CDR3: CASSLSGTGLDGYTF. The DNA of the CDR3 is TGTGCCAGCAGTTTATCCGGGACAGGGTTAGATGGCTACACCTTC.

This chain uses TRBV5-1 with TRBJ2-2; D unclear. The germline gives CDR1 SGHRS, CDR2 YFSETQ. Trimming stripped 4 bases from V and 5 bases from J, with 12 bases between. The CDR3 totals 14 residues. The CDR3 protein is CASSRGGYTGELFF. Written as DNA, the CDR3 is TGCGCCAGCAGCCGAGGTGGTTATACCGGGGAGCTGTTTTTT.

V usage is TRBV30 and J usage is TRBJ2-5, with 8 nucleotides matching TRBD2. CDR1 is GTSNPN, CDR2 SVGIG, per germline (reference sequence). The junction had 8 bases not matched to a gene; V was cut back by 0 bases and J by 5 bases. CDR3 size: 15 residues. The chain's CDR3 is CAWSVTGGPGETQYF. The DNA for the CDR3 is TGTGCCTGGAGTGTAACGGGAGGGCCTGGGGAGACCCAGTACTTC.

This clone was found once. The genes are TRBV7-2 and TRBJ2-3, with 8 bases identical to TRBD2. Germline V gene data show CDR1 as SGHTA and CDR2 as FQGNSA. Trimming took 0 bases from V and 3 from J; bases not matched to a gene: 2. The CDR3 runs 15 residues. CDR3 sequence reads: CASSLASGSTDTQYF. The CDR3 coding sequence is TGTGCCAGCAGCTTAGCCAGCGGGAGTACAGATACGCAGTATTTT.

The chain combines TRBV7-3 with TRBJ1-3; 8 bases match TRBD1. The J segment lost 0 bases and the V segment lost 4 bases, leaving 8 bases of the junction unmatched. The CDR3 has 17 amino acids. Germline CDR1 reads SGHTA; CDR2 reads FQGTGA. Written as DNA, the CDR3 is TGTGCCAGCAGCTCCCTCAACAGGGGGAGCTCTGGAAACACCATATATTTT. Protein product: CASSSLNRGSSGNTIYF. Full variable domain (remainder filled in from reference TRBV7-3 and TRBJ1-3): GAGVSQTPSNKVTEKGKYVELRCDPISGHTALYWYRQSLGQGPEFLIYFQGTGAADDSGLPNDRFFAVRPEGSVSTLKIQRTERGDSAVYLCASSSLNRGSSGNTIYFGEGSWLTVV.

The chain recombines TRBV5-1 with TRBJ1-4, with TRBD1 as a possible D gene (6 bases). The CDR3 runs to 14 residues. V gave up 0 bases and J gave up 6 bases, with 9 bases separating them. Germline CDR1 reads SGHRS; CDR2 reads YFSETQ. CDR3 in amino acids: CASSLAGEHEKLFF. DNA for the CDR3: TGCGCCAGCAGCTTGGCAGGGGAGCATGAAAAACTGTTTTTT.

The V and J genes are TRBV11-2 and TRBJ2-2, with D unresolved. Germline CDR1 SGHAT, CDR2 FQNNGV. The CDR3 consists of 12 residues. Trimming pared 5 bases from V and 7 bases from J, leaving 8 bases between. The CDR3 nucleotides are TGTGCCAGCAGCCCGGTAGACGGGGAGCTGTTTTTT. Residues: CASSPVDGELFF. Using reference TRBV11-2 and TRBJ2-2 for the parts outside the CDR3, the full variable domain is EAGVAQSPRYKIIEKRQSVAFWCNPISGHATLYWYQQILGQGPKLLIQFQNNGVVDDSQLPKDRFSAERLKGVDSTLKIQPAKLEDSAVYLCASSPVDGELFFGEGSRLTVL.

V and J are TRBV6-1 and TRBJ2-3; perhaps TRBD1 as D (6 bases). Germline CDR1 and CDR2: MNHNS and SASEGT. Trimming took off 4 bases at V and 2 bases at J, with 13 bases between the two ends. This CDR3 has 15 amino acids. The CDR3 reads CASSGSGAITDTQYF. The CDR3 DNA reads as TGTGCCAGCAGTGGGTCAGGGGCTATCACAGATACGCAGTATTTT.

The chain combines TRBV20-1 with TRBJ1-1; D is unresolved. This CDR3 spans 11 amino acids. Germline CDR1 and CDR2: DFQATT and SNEGSKA (reference sequence). Trimming removed 5 bases from V and 1 base from J, with 5 bases in between. CDR3 coding DNA: TGCAGTGCTCAGGCGAACACTGAAGCTTTCTTT. The encoded protein is CSAQANTEAFF.

This clone has only a few counts. The J gene is TRBJ2-1, the V gene TRBV19; 9 positions match TRBD2. After removal of 9 bases from V and 1 base from J, the junction contained 4 bases not matched to a gene. Germline CDR1 LNHDA, CDR2 SQIVND (reference sequence). This CDR3 has 14 residues. CDR3 residues: CASVAGVSYNEQFF. In DNA form, the CDR3 reads TGTGCCAGCGTAGCGGGAGTGTCCTACAATGAGCAGTTCTTC. The full variable domain, in which reference TRBV19 and TRBJ2-1 provide the parts outside the CDR3, is DGGITQSPKYLFRKEGQNVTLSCEQNLNHDAMYWYRQDPGQGLRLIYYSQIVNDFQKGDIAEGYSVSREKKESFPLTVTSAQKNPTAFYLCASVAGVSYNEQFFGPGTRLTVL.

The rearrangement uses TRBV5-8 and TRBJ2-5, with D perhaps TRBD1 (5 bases). The J call may be in error: the DNA end matches TRBJ2-7 better. The CDR3 runs 13 residues. CDR1 is SGHTS, CDR2 YDEGEE, per germline. In nucleotides, the CDR3 is TGTGCCAGCAGCTTGGCAGGGCACTACGAGCAGTACTTC. Translating it yields CASSLAGHYEQYF.

The DNA of the CDR3 is TGTGCCGGAAAGACTAGCGGGATTGGAGATACGCAGTATTTT. Translating gives CAGKTSGIGDTQYF. This rearrangement joins TRBV7-9 to TRBJ2-3; TRBD2 matches at 11 bases. Germline CDR1 is SEHNR and CDR2 is FQNEAQ (reference sequence). V lost 11 bases and J lost 5; bases outside the gene matches: 9. There are 14 residues in the CDR3.

The chain is built from TRBV5-1 and TRBJ2-2; D unclear. The germline V gene encodes CDR1 SGHRS and CDR2 YFSETQ. The V end was cut by 1 base, the J end by 4 bases, with 5 bases between. The CDR3 totals 13 residues. The CDR3, as DNA: TGCGCCAGCAGCTTGACGGTCACCGGGGAGCTGTTTTTT. Translated: CASSLTVTGELFF.

This clone appeared a few times. The chain links TRBV5-1 to TRBJ2-1, with TRBD2 matching over 9 bases. The CDR3 totals 14 residues. The germline CDR1 and CDR2 sequences are SGHRS and YFSETQ. The V segment lost 5 bases and the J segment 9 bases; nucleotides outside the gene matches: 9. This chain's CDR3 is CASRFGGGAIEQFF. CDR3 DNA sequence: TGCGCCAGCAGATTTGGCGGGGGGGCTATTGAGCAGTTCTTC.

The V gene is TRBV27, the J gene TRBJ2-3; D is unresolved. This CDR3 has 14 amino acids. The germline CDR1 and CDR2 sequences are MNHEY and SMNVEV (reference sequence). With 0 bases removed from V and 2 bases from J, the gap between germline ends came to 6 bases. As DNA, the CDR3 is TGTGCCAGCAGTTTATCCCGACACACAGATACGCAGTATTTT. Translating gives CASSLSRHTDTQYF.

V gene TRBV6-1 combines with J gene TRBJ1-4; D remains unclear. From germline, CDR1 is MNHNS and CDR2 SASEGT. Between the trimmed V and J ends, which lost 7 bases and 6 bases, there was a span of 18 bases. The CDR3 covers 15 residues. The CDR3, as DNA: TGTGCCAGCACCTGGACGCCGGCGGCTGATGAAAAACTGTTTTTT. Translating gives CASTWTPAADEKLFF.

The chain is built from TRBV9 and TRBJ1-2; tentatively, D is TRBD1 (5 bases). This CDR3 has 15 residues. Germline CDR1 and CDR2: SGDLS and YYNGEE. With 0 bases removed from V and 4 bases from J, the gap between germline ends came to 13 bases. CDR3 coding DNA: TGTGCCAGCAGCGTAGGTTTAGGGGATGCCTATGGCTACACCTTC. Its translation is CASSVGLGDAYGYTF.

The chain uses TRBV5-1 and TRBJ2-1; D is perhaps TRBD2 (5 bases). The CDR3 length is 14 residues. V lost 4 bases and J 8 bases, leaving 16 bases between the germline ends. Germline CDR1 and CDR2: SGHRS and YFSETQ. The CDR3 nucleotides read TGCGCCAGCAGCCACAGACGGGGAGTCGATGAGCAGTTCTTC. It specifies CASSHRRGVDEQFF.

This chain joins TRBV19 and TRBJ2-4; D may be TRBD1 or TRBD2 (6 bases each). The CDR3 runs to 17 residues. The germline V gene has CDR1 LNHDA and CDR2 SQIVND (reference sequence). V was clipped by 5 bases and J by 0 bases, with 17 bases between them. CDR3 residues: CASSPETGRLAKNIQYF. In DNA form, the CDR3 reads TGTGCCAGTAGTCCCGAAACAGGGAGGCTAGCCAAAAACATTCAGTACTTC.

CDR3 residues: CASSLVGNIQYF. DNA for the CDR3: TGTGCCAGCAGCTTAGTAGGAAACATTCAGTACTTC. V gene TRBV11-2 combines with J gene TRBJ2-4; no reliable D call. This CDR3 contains 12 residues. The V gene lost 1 base and the J gene lost 6 bases, with 4 bases spanning the gap. The germline V gene encodes CDR1 SGHAT and CDR2 FQNNGV.

CDR3 in DNA: TGCGCCAGCACCCGGGGGGGCCCCTACGAGCAGTACTTC. Translated, it gives CASTRGGPYEQYF. The chain recombines TRBV5-1 with TRBJ2-7; 8 bases fit TRBD2. Germline V CDR1 and CDR2: SGHRS, YFSETQ. The CDR3 is 13 residues long. The J segment lost 2 bases and the V segment lost 6 bases, leaving 4 bases of the junction unmatched.